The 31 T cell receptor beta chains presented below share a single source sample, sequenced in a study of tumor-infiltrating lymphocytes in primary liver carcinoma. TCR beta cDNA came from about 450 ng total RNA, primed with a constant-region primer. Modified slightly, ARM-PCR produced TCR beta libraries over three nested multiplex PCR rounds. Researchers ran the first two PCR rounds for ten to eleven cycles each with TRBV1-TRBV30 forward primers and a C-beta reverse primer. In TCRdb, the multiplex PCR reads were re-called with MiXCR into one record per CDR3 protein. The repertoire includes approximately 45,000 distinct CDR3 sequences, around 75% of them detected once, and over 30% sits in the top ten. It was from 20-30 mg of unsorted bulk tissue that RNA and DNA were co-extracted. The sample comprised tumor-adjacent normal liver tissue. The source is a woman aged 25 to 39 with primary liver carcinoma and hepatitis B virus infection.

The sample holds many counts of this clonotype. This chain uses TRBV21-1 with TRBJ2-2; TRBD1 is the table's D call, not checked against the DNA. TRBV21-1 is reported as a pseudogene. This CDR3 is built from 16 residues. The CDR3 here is CASSKKDRARTGELFF. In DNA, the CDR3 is TGTGCCAGCAGCAAGAAGGACAGGGCCCGCACCGGGGAGCTGTTTTTT.

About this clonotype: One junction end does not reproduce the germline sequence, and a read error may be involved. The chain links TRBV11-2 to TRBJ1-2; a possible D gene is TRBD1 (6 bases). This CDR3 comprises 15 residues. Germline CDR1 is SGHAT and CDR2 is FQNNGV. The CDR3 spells CASSRRGRGDYSYAF. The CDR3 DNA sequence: TGTGCCAGCAGCCGCAGGGGACGCGGGGACTATAGCTACGCCTTC.

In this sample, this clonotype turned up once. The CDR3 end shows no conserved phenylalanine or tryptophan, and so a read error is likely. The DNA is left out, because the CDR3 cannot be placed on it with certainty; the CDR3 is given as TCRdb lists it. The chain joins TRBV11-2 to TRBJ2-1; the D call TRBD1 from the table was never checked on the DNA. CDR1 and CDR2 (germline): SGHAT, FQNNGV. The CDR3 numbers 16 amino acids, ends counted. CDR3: CAISWAGTGGYNERFI.

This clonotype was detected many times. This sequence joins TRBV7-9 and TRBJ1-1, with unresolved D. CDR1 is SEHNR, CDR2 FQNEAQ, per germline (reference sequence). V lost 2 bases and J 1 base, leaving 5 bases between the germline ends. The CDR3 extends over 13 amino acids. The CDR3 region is CASSLNWNTEAFF. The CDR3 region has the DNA TGTGCCAGCAGCTTAAATTGGAACACTGAAGCTTTCTTT. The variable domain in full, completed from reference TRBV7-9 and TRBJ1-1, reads DTGVSQNPRHKITKRGQNVTFRCDPISEHNRLYWYRQTLGQGPEFLTYFQNEAQLEKSRLLSDRFSAERPKGSFSTLEIQRTEQGDSAMYLCASSLNWNTEAFFGQGTRLTVV.

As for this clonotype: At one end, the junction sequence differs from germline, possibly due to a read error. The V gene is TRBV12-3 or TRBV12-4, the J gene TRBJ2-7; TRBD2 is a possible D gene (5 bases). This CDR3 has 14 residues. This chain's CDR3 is CACGFRASSYVQYF. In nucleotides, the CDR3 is TGTGCCTGCGGGTTTCGAGCGAGCTCCTACGTGCAGTACTTC.

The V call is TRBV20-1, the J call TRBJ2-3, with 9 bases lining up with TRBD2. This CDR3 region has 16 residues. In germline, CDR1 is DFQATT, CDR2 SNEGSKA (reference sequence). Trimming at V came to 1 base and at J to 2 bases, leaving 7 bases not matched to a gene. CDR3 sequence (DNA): TGCAGTGCTAGAGCCACGGCGGGAGGGCCCACAGATACGCAGTATTTT. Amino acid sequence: CSARATAGGPTDTQYF.

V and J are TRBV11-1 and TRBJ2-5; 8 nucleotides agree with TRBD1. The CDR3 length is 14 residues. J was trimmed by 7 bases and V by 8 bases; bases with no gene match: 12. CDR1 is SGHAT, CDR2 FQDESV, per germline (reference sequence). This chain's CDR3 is CASQWAGGTGTQYF. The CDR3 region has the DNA TGTGCCAGCCAATGGGCAGGGGGCACTGGGACCCAGTACTTC.

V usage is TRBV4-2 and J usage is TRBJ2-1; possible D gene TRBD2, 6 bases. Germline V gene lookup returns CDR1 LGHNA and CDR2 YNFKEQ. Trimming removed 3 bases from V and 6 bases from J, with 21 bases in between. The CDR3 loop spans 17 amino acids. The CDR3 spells CASSQEGPWGMANEQFF. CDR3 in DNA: TGTGCCAGCAGCCAGGAGGGACCTTGGGGGATGGCCAATGAGCAGTTCTTC.

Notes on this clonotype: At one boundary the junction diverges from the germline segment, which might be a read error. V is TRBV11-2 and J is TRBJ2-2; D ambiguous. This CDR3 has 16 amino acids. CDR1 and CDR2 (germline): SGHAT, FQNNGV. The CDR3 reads CASNPDPQLSTRELFF. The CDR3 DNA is TGTGCCAGCAACCCCGATCCCCAATTGAGCACCAGGGAGCTGTTTTTT.

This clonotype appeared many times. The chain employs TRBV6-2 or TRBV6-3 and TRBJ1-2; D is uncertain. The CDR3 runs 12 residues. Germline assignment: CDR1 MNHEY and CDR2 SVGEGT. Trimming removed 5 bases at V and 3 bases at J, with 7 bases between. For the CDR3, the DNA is TGTGCCAGCAGTCACGCGTACTATGGCTACACCTTC. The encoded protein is CASSHAYYGYTF.

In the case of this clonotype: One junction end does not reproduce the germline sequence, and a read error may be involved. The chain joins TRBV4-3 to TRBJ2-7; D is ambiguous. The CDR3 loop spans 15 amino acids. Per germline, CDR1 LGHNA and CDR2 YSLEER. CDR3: CARSQHFQGSYEQYF. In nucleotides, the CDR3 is TGCGCCAGGAGCCAACATTTTCAAGGTTCCTACGAGCAGTACTTC.

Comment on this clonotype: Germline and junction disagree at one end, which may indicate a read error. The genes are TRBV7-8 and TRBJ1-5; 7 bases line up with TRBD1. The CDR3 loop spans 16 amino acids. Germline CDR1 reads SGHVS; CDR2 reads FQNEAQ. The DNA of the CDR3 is TGTGCCAGCGGCTCAGGGGGACAACTTAGCGATCAGCCCCAGCATTTT. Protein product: CASGSGGQLSDQPQHF.

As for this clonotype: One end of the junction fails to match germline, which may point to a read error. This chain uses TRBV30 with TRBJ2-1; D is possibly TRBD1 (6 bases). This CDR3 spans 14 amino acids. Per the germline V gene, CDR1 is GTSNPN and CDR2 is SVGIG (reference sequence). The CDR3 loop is CVWRGGSSYNEQFF. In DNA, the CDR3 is TGTGTCTGGCGAGGGGGAAGTTCCTACAATGAGCAGTTCTTC.

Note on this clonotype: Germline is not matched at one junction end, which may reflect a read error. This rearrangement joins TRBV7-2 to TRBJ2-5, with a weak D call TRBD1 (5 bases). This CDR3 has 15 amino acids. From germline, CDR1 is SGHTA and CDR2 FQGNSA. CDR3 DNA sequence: TGTACCAGCAGAAACAGCAGGGCAGAGCAAGAGACCCAATACTTC. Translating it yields CTSRNSRAEQETQYF.

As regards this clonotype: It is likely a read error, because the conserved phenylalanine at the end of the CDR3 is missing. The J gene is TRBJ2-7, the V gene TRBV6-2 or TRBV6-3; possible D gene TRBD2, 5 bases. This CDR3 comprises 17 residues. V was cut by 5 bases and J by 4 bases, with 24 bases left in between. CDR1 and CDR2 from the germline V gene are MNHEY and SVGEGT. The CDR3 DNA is TGTGCCAGCAGTCTTCGGTTAGCGTCCGAGAAGACTTACGAGCAGTACCTC. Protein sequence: CASSLRLASEKTYEQYL.

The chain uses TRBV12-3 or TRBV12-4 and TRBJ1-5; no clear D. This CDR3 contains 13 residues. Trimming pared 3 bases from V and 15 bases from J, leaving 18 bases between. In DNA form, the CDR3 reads TGTGCCAGCAGTTTCCGGATCAATCAGGCCCGGCATTTT. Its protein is CASSFRINQARHF.

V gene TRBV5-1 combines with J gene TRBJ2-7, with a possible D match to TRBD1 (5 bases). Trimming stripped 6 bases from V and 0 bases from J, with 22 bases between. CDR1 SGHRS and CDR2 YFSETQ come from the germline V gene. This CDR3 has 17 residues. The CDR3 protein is CASTGGLTVSSSYEQYF. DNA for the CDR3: TGCGCCAGCACTGGTGGCTTGACAGTATCCAGCTCCTACGAGCAGTACTTC.

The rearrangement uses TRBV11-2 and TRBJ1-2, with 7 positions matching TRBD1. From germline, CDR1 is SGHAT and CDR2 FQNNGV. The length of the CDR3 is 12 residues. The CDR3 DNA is TGTGTCGGCACTCAGGGGGGTGGAGGCTACACCTTC. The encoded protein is CVGTQGGGGYTF.

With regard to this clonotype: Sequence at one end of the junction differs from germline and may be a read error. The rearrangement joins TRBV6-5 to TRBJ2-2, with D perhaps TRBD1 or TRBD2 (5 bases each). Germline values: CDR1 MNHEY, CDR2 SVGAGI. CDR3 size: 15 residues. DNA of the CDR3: TGTGCCAGCAGTCCACAACCCGAGGGGACCGGGGAGATGTTTTTT. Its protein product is CASSPQPEGTGEMFF.

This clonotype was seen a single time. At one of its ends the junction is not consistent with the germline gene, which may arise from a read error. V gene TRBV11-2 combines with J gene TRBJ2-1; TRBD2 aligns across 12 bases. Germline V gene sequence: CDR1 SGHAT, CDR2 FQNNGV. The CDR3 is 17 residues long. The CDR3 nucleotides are TGCGCCAGCGGCTTAGGTGAAGGGCTAGCGGGAGGGAGTGAGCAGTTCTTC. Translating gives CASGLGEGLAGGSEQFF. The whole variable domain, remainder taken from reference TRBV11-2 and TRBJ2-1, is EAGVAQSPRYKIIEKRQSVAFWCNPISGHATLYWYQQILGQGPKLLIQFQNNGVVDDSQLPKDRFSAERLKGVDSTLKIQPAKLEDSAVYLCASGLGEGLAGGSEQFFGPGTRLTVL.

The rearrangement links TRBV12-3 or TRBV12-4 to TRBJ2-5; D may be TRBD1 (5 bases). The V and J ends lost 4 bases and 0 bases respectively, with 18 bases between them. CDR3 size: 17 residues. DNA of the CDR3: TGTGCCAGCAGTTCACATTCCCTTGGGGCAGACCAAGAGACCCAGTACTTC. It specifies CASSSHSLGADQETQYF.

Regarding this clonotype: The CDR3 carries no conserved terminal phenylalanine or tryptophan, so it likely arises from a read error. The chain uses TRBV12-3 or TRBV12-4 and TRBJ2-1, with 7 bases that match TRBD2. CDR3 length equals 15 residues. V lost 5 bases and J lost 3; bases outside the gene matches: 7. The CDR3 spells CASSMGGGVYNEQFL. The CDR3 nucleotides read TGTGCCAGCAGTATGGGGGGGGGTGTCTACAATGAGCAGTTCCTC.

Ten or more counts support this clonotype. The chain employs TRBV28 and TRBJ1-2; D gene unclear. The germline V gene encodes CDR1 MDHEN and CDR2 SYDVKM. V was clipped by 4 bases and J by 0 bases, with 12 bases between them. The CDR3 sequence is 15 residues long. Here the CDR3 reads CASSSITQPNYGYTF. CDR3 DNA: TGTGCCAGCAGTTCCATTACGCAGCCTAACTATGGCTACACCTTC.

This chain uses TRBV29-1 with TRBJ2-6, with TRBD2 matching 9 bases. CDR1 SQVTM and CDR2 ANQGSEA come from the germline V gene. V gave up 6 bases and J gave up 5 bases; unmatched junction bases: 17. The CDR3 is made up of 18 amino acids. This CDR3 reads CSVQRWPSGTFRANVLTF. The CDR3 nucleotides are TGCAGCGTGCAAAGGTGGCCTAGCGGGACTTTCAGGGCCAACGTCCTGACTTTC.

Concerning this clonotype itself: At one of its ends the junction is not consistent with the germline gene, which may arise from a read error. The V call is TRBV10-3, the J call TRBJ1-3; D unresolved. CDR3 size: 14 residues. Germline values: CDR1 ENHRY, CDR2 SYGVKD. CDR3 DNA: TGTGCTATCAGTGGGTCAGTTTCTGGGAACACCATATATTTT. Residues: CAISGSVSGNTIYF.

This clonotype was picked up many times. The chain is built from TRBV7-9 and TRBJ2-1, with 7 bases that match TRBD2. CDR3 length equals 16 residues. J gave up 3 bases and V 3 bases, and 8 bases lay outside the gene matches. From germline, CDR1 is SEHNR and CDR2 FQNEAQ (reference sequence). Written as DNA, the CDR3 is TGTGCCAGCAGCTTCGGGGGAGGGCCTGTCTACAATGAGCAGTTCTTC. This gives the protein CASSFGGGPVYNEQFF.

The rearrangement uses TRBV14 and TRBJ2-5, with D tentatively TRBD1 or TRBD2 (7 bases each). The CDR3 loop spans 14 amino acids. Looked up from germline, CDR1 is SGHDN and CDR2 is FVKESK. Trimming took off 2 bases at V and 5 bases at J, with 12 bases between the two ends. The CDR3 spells CASSQHRGGETQYF. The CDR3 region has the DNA TGTGCCAGCAGCCAACACAGGGGAGGGGAGACCCAGTACTTC.

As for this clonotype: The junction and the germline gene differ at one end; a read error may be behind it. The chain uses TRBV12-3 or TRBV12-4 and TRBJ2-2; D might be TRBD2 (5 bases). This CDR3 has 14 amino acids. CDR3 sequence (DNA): TGTGCCTGCAGTTTGAGGGTAGCCGCCGGGGAGCTGTTTTTT. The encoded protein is CACSLRVAAGELFF.

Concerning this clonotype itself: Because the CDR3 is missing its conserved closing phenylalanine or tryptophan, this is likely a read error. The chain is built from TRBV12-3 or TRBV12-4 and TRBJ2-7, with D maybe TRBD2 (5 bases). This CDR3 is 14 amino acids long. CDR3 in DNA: TGTGCCAACAGTTTAGAGGGCCTTACTGTGGAGCAGTACTCC. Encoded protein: CANSLEGLTVEQYS.

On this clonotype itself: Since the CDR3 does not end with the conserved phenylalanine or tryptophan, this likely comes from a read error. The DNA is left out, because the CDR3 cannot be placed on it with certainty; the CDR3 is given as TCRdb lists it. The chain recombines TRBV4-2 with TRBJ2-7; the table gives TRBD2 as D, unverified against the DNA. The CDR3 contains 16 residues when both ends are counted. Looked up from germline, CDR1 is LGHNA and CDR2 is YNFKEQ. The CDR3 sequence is CASSQAAGRESYEQNL.

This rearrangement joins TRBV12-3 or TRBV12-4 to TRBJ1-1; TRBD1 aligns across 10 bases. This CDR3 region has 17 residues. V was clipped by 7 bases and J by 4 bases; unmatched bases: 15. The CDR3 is CASKPVPGQGTGTEAFF. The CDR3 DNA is TGTGCCAGCAAACCAGTCCCGGGACAGGGGACGGGCACTGAAGCTTTCTTT.